A selection of T cell receptor beta chains follows, all from one sample in a study of Graves' ophthalmopathy and Graves' hyperthyroidism. TCRdb analysed the multiplex PCR reads with MiXCR anew, one entry per CDR3 protein. The sample yields about 380,000 distinct CDR3 sequences, roughly 14% seen once. The sample taken for sequencing was peripheral blood. Receptor source: a woman between 18 and 29 years old with stable Graves' hyperthyroidism. The CDR3 runs from the conserved cysteine through the conserved F or W. D genes are given only for firm matches. Rows give clone size only sometimes, using once, few, many, or a class for an expanded clone.

clone size	V gene	J gene	D gene	CDR3 protein	CDR3 DNA
many	TRBV12-3/TRBV12-4	TRBJ1-1	TRBD1	CASQPQGARTEAFF	TGTGCCAGCCAGCCGCAGGGGGCGAGGACTGAAGCTTTCTTT
few	TRBV5-4	TRBJ2-7	TRBD1	CASSLAPDRGLDEQYF	TGTGCCAGCAGCTTGGCCCCGGACAGGGGGCTAGACGAGCAGTACTTC
many	TRBV28	TRBJ2-7	-	CASSSGTRMDYEQYF	TGTGCCAGCAGTTCCGGGACAAGAATGGATTACGAGCAGTACTTC
many	TRBV4-2	TRBJ2-7	-	CASSQGADNGYEQYF	TGTGCCAGCAGCCAAGGGGCGGACAACGGCTACGAGCAGTACTTC
many	TRBV12-3/TRBV12-4	TRBJ2-2	-	CASTPGPNTGELFF	TGTGCCAGCACCCCGGGGCCCAACACCGGGGAGCTGTTTTTT
-	TRBV3-1	TRBJ1-1	-	CASSLTRVGYTEAFF	TGTGCCAGCAGCCTCACCAGGGTTGGGTACACTGAAGCTTTCTTT
-	TRBV5-1	TRBJ2-7	-	CASSWGQWVSSYEQYF	TGCGCCAGCAGCTGGGGTCAGTGGGTGAGCTCCTACGAGCAGTACTTC
-	TRBV29-1	TRBJ1-1	-	CSAARGGVTEAFF	TGCAGCGCCGCCAGGGGAGGTGTCACTGAAGCTTTCTTT
many	TRBV7-8	TRBJ2-7	-	CASSLAGDAYEQYF	TGTGCCAGCAGCTTAGCGGGGGATGCCTACGAGCAGTACTTC
many	TRBV11-1	TRBJ1-2	TRBD1	CASSLGDRGLFDYGYTF	TGTGCCAGCAGCTTAGGGGACAGGGGGCTTTTTGACTATGGCTACACCTTC
many	TRBV5-6	TRBJ2-5	-	CASSLGGRIQETQYF	TGTGCCAGCAGCTTGGGGGGTCGGATCCAAGAGACCCAGTACTTC
few	TRBV6-5	TRBJ2-5	-	CASSYPRTHPRRQYF	TGTGCCAGCAGTTACCCGCGGACCCACCCGAGGCGCCAGTACTTC
few	TRBV5-1	TRBJ1-1	-	CASSWGYRDRMNTEAFF	TGCGCCAGCAGCTGGGGGTACAGGGATCGGATGAACACTGAAGCTTTCTTT
-	TRBV11-2	TRBJ2-7	TRBD1	CASSPPGTGFLYEQYF	TGTGCCAGCAGCCCCCCCGGGACAGGTTTCCTCTACGAGCAGTACTTC
-	TRBV12-3/TRBV12-4	TRBJ2-5	-	CASSFGAVGDQETKYF	TGTGCCAGCAGTTTCGGGGCGGTGGGCGACCAAGAGACCAAGTACTTC
many	TRBV10-2	TRBJ2-7	TRBD2	CASSEAGVSYEQYF	TGCGCCAGCAGTGAGGCGGGGGTTTCCTACGAGCAGTACTTC
many	TRBV24-1	TRBJ1-5	-	CATRPYYRDGNQPQHF	TGTGCCACCAGGCCTTATTACCGGGACGGAAATCAGCCCCAGCATTTT
few	TRBV18	TRBJ1-2	TRBD1	CASSPGEGGNYGYTF	TGTGCCAGCTCACCAGGGGAAGGGGGCAACTATGGCTACACCTTC
many	TRBV6-1	TRBJ2-5	TRBD2	CASSSSSGGAGETQYF	TGTGCCAGCTCCTCCAGCAGCGGGGGGGCCGGTGAGACCCAGTACTTC
many	TRBV19	TRBJ1-1	-	CASSIGGRAATEAFF	TGTGCCAGTAGTATCGGCGGCAGGGCGGCCACTGAAGCTTTCTTT
many	TRBV5-1	TRBJ1-2	-	CATGPDNYGYTF	TGCGCTACGGGGCCGGATAACTATGGCTACACCTTC
few	TRBV20-1	TRBJ2-7	TRBD1	CSARDLGTGGYEQYF	TGCAGTGCTAGAGATCTCGGGACAGGGGGCTACGAGCAGTACTTC
-	TRBV18	TRBJ1-5	-	CASSPGFKGKEEQPQHF	TGTGCCAGCTCACCAGGTTTTAAGGGGAAGGAGGAGCAGCCCCAGCATTTT
many	TRBV20-1	TRBJ1-1	TRBD1	CSARDNLRDRWSEAFF	TGCAGTGCTAGAGATAATTTGAGGGACAGGTGGTCTGAAGCTTTCTTT
many	TRBV6-1	TRBJ1-1	TRBD1	CASSERDRGRGEAFF	TGTGCCAGCAGTGAAAGGGACAGGGGGAGAGGTGAAGCTTTCTTT
many	TRBV29-1	TRBJ2-7	-	CSVELYRGSHSYEQYF	TGCAGCGTTGAGTTATATCGAGGGTCCCACTCCTACGAGCAGTACTTC
many	TRBV7-7	TRBJ2-7	-	CASSLGAVGDEQYF	TGTGCTAGCAGCTTAGGAGCGGTCGGCGACGAGCAGTACTTC
-	TRBV6-2/TRBV6-3	TRBJ1-2	-	CATQRTREAYGYTF	TGTGCCACCCAACGCACCAGGGAGGCCTATGGCTACACCTTC
many	TRBV6-2/TRBV6-3	TRBJ2-7	-	CASSQPDTFPVEQYF	TGTGCCAGCAGTCAACCCGACACATTCCCGGTCGAGCAGTACTTC
many	TRBV12-3/TRBV12-4	TRBJ1-2	TRBD1	CASSSRTGNYGYTF	TGTGCCAGCAGTTCTAGGACAGGCAACTATGGCTACACCTTC
many	TRBV7-2	TRBJ2-5	TRBD1	CASSLLTGGQETQYF	TGTGCCAGCAGCCTGCTGACAGGGGGCCAAGAGACCCAGTACTTC
many	TRBV28	TRBJ2-7	-	CASSLSGTTYEQYF	TGTGCCAGCAGTTTATCCGGGACAACCTACGAGCAGTACTTC
-	TRBV7-8	TRBJ2-5	-	CASSGGPSRRGIQETQYF	TGTGCCAGCAGCGGGGGACCGTCAAGGAGGGGAATCCAAGAGACCCAGTACTTC
-	TRBV7-2	TRBJ2-7	TRBD2	CASSPKRERGYEQYF	TGTGCCAGCAGCCCAAAGCGGGAGAGGGGCTACGAGCAGTACTTC
many	TRBV24-1	TRBJ1-5	-	CATSDEGNQPQHF	TGTGCCACCAGTGATGAGGGGAATCAGCCCCAGCATTTT
many	TRBV7-2	TRBJ2-4	-	CASSLGEYTKNIQYF	TGTGCCAGCAGCTTAGGCGAGTACACCAAAAACATTCAGTACTTC
-	TRBV6-1	TRBJ1-2	TRBD1	CASSGRPGGANGYTF	TGTGCCAGCAGCGGGCGACCAGGGGGCGCGAATGGCTACACCTTC
-	TRBV7-9	TRBJ1-1	-	CASNPTMNTEAFF	TGTGCCAGCAACCCTACGATGAACACTGAAGCTTTCTTT
few	TRBV11-2	TRBJ2-2	TRBD2	CASSFLSGGYTGELFF	TGTGCCAGCAGCTTCCTTTCGGGGGGTTACACCGGGGAGCTGTTTTTT
many	TRBV2	TRBJ2-5	-	CASSVSGQETQYF	TGTGCCAGCAGTGTATCGGGGCAAGAGACCCAGTACTTC
many	TRBV11-2	TRBJ1-2	-	CASSLDSPYYGYTF	TGTGCCAGCAGCTTAGACAGTCCCTACTATGGCTACACCTTC
many	TRBV11-2	TRBJ1-1	-	CASSLDQEGLDTEAFF	TGTGCCAGCAGCTTAGATCAGGAGGGTCTCGACACTGAAGCTTTCTTT
many	TRBV25-1	TRBJ2-7	-	CASSEAGTAKYEQYF	TGTGCCAGCAGTGAAGCCGGGACCGCAAAATACGAGCAGTACTTC
many	TRBV6-1	TRBJ2-5	-	CASSEGGPGETQYF	TGTGCCAGCAGCGAGGGGGGACCCGGAGAGACCCAGTACTTC
many	TRBV10-3	TRBJ1-6	TRBD1	CAIRGQGNSPLHF	TGTGCCATCAGGGGACAGGGAAATTCACCCCTCCACTTT
many	TRBV12-5	TRBJ1-5	TRBD1	CASGLVVTGTRNQPQHF	TGTGCTAGTGGTTTGGTAGTGACAGGGACTCGCAATCAGCCCCAGCATTTT
-	TRBV19	TRBJ2-2	-	CASSIPVGANTGELFF	TGTGCCAGTAGTATCCCAGTCGGCGCGAACACCGGGGAGCTGTTTTTT
many	TRBV19	TRBJ1-5	-	CASSIVWGNQPQHF	TGTGCCAGTAGTATTGTCTGGGGCAATCAGCCCCAGCATTTT
many	TRBV27	TRBJ1-3	TRBD1	CASSPWTGGNTIYF	TGTGCCAGCAGCCCTTGGACAGGAGGAAACACCATATATTTT
-	TRBV7-9	TRBJ2-7	-	CASSLAVGVNEQYF	TGTGCCAGCAGCTTAGCCGTGGGAGTGAACGAGCAGTACTTC
-	TRBV4-1	TRBJ2-5	-	CASSQDPQKVYETQYF	TGCGCCAGCAGCCAAGATCCCCAGAAGGTTTACGAGACCCAGTACTTC
many	TRBV2	TRBJ1-1	-	CASRDTGRTEAFF	TGTGCCAGCAGGGACACAGGGCGCACTGAAGCTTTCTTT